Each of the 14 T cell receptor beta chains below was sequenced from the same sample in a study of T cells after yellow fever vaccination. A single record per CDR3 protein comes from TCRdb applying MiXCR to the 5' RACE reads. The sample includes some 550,000 distinct CDR3 sequences, roughly a fifth of them seen just once. Sequences were derived from PBMCs, sampled 15 days after the yellow fever booster vaccination. The source of these receptors is a man under 40 who received the YFV17D yellow fever vaccine.

V usage is TRBV5-1 and J usage is TRBJ2-3, with D hard to call. The CDR3 is 15 residues long. Between the trimmed V and J ends, which lost 2 bases and 0 bases, there was a span of 10 bases. CDR1 is SGHRS, CDR2 YFSETQ, per germline. The CDR3 loop reads CASSLSDPSTDTQYF. The CDR3, as DNA: TGCGCCAGCAGCTTAAGCGATCCAAGCACAGATACGCAGTATTTT.

This clonotype was recorded at least ten times. This chain connects TRBV29-1 to TRBJ2-3; D is uncertain. The CDR3 is 14 amino acids. Trimming cost V 4 bases and J 2 bases, with 13 bases left between them. CDR1 SQVTM and CDR2 ANQGSEA come from the germline V gene. CDR3 loop: CSVAAESFTDTQYF. The CDR3, as DNA: TGCAGCGTTGCGGCGGAGTCCTTCACAGATACGCAGTATTTT.

This clonotype appeared a few times. The chain has TRBV15 and TRBJ2-5; no firm D call. Germline V gene sequence: CDR1 LNHNV, CDR2 YYDKDF (reference sequence). There are 13 residues in the CDR3. V was clipped by 5 bases and J by 0 bases, with 7 bases between them. The DNA for the CDR3 is TGTGCCACCAGCCCCCCGGACCAAGAGACCCAGTACTTC. Translation gives CATSPPDQETQYF. Full variable domain (rest looked up from reference TRBV15 and TRBJ2-5): DAMVIQNPRYQVTQFGKPVTLSCSQTLNHNVMYWYQQKSSQAPKLLFHYYDKDFNNEADTPDNFQSRRPNTSFCFLDIRSPGLGDTAMYLCATSPPDQETQYFGPGTRLLVL.

This chain connects TRBV9 to TRBJ2-3; 14 bases align to TRBD2. V dropped 0 bases and J dropped 7; count of bases not matched to a gene: 7. Germline V gene lookup returns CDR1 SGDLS and CDR2 YYNGEE. This CDR3 contains 17 residues. The CDR3 sequence is CASSVGTSGRTANTQYF. CDR3 coding DNA: TGTGCCAGCAGCGTAGGGACTAGCGGGAGGACCGCGAATACGCAGTATTTT.

The CDR3 coding sequence is TGCAGTGCCAGGACTAGCGGGTTCTACAATGAGCAGTTCTTC. Its translation is CSARTSGFYNEQFF. V usage is TRBV20-1 and J usage is TRBJ2-1; 11 nucleotides line up with TRBD2. The ends lost 6 bases at V and 3 bases at J; junction bases unmatched: 4. Germline V gene sequence: CDR1 DFQATT, CDR2 SNEGSKA (reference sequence). The CDR3 is 14 amino acids.

This clonotype has more than one count but fewer than ten. The genes are TRBV9 and TRBJ2-1; D is uncertain. The CDR3 contains 17 residues. The germline gives CDR1 SGDLS, CDR2 YYNGEE. V lost 4 bases and J lost 2, with 19 bases in between. The CDR3 DNA is TGTGCCAGCAGCCCCACCGGGCCCCCATGGGCCTACAATGAGCAGTTCTTC. It is translated as CASSPTGPPWAYNEQFF. The whole variable domain, filled in from reference TRBV9 and TRBJ2-1, reads DSGVTQTPKHLITATGQRVTLRCSPRSGDLSVYWYQQSLDQGLQFLIQYYNGEERAKGNILERFSAQQFPDLHSELNLSSLELGDSALYFCASSPTGPPWAYNEQFFGPGTRLTVL.

This clonotype has at least ten counts. The chain employs TRBV7-2 and TRBJ2-7, with 8 bases identical to TRBD2. This CDR3 is 15 amino acids long. CDR1 SGHTA and CDR2 FQGNSA come from the germline V gene. J was trimmed by 0 bases and V by 9 bases; bases with no gene match: 10. The CDR3 region is CASSLASGSSYEQYF. CDR3 nucleotides: TGTGCCAGTAGTCTAGCCAGCGGGAGCTCCTACGAGCAGTACTTC.

The table lists this clonotype with a few counts. The CDR3 nucleotides are TGTGCCAGCAGCTTAGAATCCGGCACTGGCTACACCTTC. Translating it yields CASSLESGTGYTF. The chain employs TRBV7-9 and TRBJ1-2; D is uncertain. The CDR3 loop spans 13 amino acids. Germline V gives CDR1 SEHNR, CDR2 FQNEAQ (reference sequence). V lost 1 base, J lost 7 bases, and 10 bases lay in between.

This clonotype was counted at least ten times. This chain links TRBV12-3 or TRBV12-4 with TRBJ2-3; no reliable D call. The CDR3 is made up of 11 amino acids. V dropped 3 bases and J dropped 4 bases, with 2 bases sitting between them. The CDR3 reads CASSFADTQYF. CDR3 sequence (DNA): TGTGCCAGCAGTTTTGCAGATACGCAGTATTTT.

The V call is TRBV7-6, the J call TRBJ2-7; D is possibly TRBD1 (6 bases). The CDR3 is made up of 13 amino acids. Germline lookup yields CDR1 SGHVS and CDR2 FNYEAQ. V lost 2 bases and J lost 4, with 9 bases in between. In DNA form, the CDR3 reads TGTGCCAGCAGCTTAAATACAGGGTACGAGCAGTACTTC. Protein sequence: CASSLNTGYEQYF.

This clonotype has just a few counts. V is TRBV6-1 and J is TRBJ2-5; 8 nucleotides line up with TRBD1. CDR1 is MNHNS and CDR2 is SASEGT in the germline V gene. Losses at the gene ends were 3 bases for V and 3 bases for J; bases not matched to a gene: 3. There are 14 residues in the CDR3. CDR3 protein: CASSEPGQEETQYF. DNA for the CDR3: TGTGCCAGCAGTGAGCCGGGACAGGAAGAGACCCAGTACTTC.

This clonotype was counted only a few times. The chain recombines TRBV9 with TRBJ2-4, with 9 bases identical to TRBD2. V trimming: 3 bases; J trimming: 7 bases; junction bases outside the gene matches: 5. This CDR3 has 14 residues. CDR1 and CDR2 from the germline V gene are SGDLS and YYNGEE. In nucleotides, the CDR3 is TGTGCCAGCAGCGCCATAGCGGGAGATAACATTCAGTACTTC. This encodes CASSAIAGDNIQYF.

This clonotype has a handful of counts. J is TRBJ2-5 and V is TRBV7-2; TRBD2 is a possible D gene (6 bases). The CDR3 has 16 amino acids. The V gene lost 2 bases and the J gene lost 2 bases, with 15 bases spanning the gap. Looked up from germline, CDR1 is SGHTA and CDR2 is FQGNSA. CDR3 in DNA: TGTGCCAGCAGCTTATATTCCGGGAGCGTACAAGAGACCCAGTACTTC. It codes for CASSLYSGSVQETQYF.

V is TRBV5-4 and J is TRBJ2-3; 9 bases line up with TRBD2. V dropped 4 bases and J dropped 3; count of bases not matched to a gene: 6. The CDR3 has 15 amino acids. Per germline, CDR1 SGHNT and CDR2 YYREEE (reference sequence). The CDR3 coding sequence is TGTGCCAGCAGCGTTACGGGACTAGCAACAGATACGCAGTATTTT. The encoded protein is CASSVTGLATDTQYF.